This TCR beta chain originates from a study of T cells in tuberculosis. Looking at the study overall: This South African cohort compared adolescents with or without latent tuberculosis against adults with active tuberculosis. Study-level points and caveats: Smaller alpha distances in active tuberculosis partly reflected shorter CDR3-alpha lengths. Selection depended on which cryopreserved specimens were available. Active tuberculosis alpha repertoires lay closer to GMM-specific TCRs than controls'.

Germline CDR1 MNHNY, CDR2 SVGAGI (reference sequence). The CDR3 is made up of 14 amino acids. The ends were cut back, 5 bases at V and 1 base at J, with 12 bases in the middle. Sequenced by immunoSEQ multiplex PCR; TCRdb stores in-frame clones only, minus some. Of roughly 33,000 clones in the sample, roughly 92% are singletons; the top ten hold about 2.2%. This clone has a handful of counts. Its antigen is undetermined. The sample consisted of PBMCs. This clonotype was obtained from a donor aged 5-35 years with latent tuberculosis or without tuberculosis infection. V and J are TRBV6-6 and TRBJ2-7; possibly TRBD2 for D (6 bases). In DNA, the CDR3 is TGTGCCAGCAGTACCGGACTAAATTCCTACGAGCAGTACTTC. It is translated as CASSTGLNSYEQYF.